This T cell receptor (beta chain) emerged from a study of early T cells in non-severe SARS-CoV-2 infection. The overall study: RNA in bulk from unsorted whole blood was sequenced, and chains were unpaired.

To note about this clonotype: What it recognizes is unknown.

Regarding the study as a whole: The VDJdb matching leaned toward anti-spike CD8 responses and overlooked private and CD4 specificities.

Unique molecular identifiers were attached to individual cDNA molecules. Each CDR3 protein gets one entry after TCRdb re-called the 5' RACE reads with MiXCR. The sample includes about 60,000 distinct CDR3 sequences, about 17% seen only once; the top ten take roughly 10%. The germline CDR1 and CDR2 sequences are SNHLY and FYNNEI. The V end was cut by 6 bases, the J end by 11 bases, with 14 bases between. The CDR3 runs to 12 residues. Sample: whole blood, taken at baseline. The TCR originated in an adult who was a healthcare worker with PCR-confirmed SARS-CoV-2 infection or an uninfected control (not recorded which). This chain joins TRBV2 and TRBJ1-5; D remains unclear. The CDR3 nucleotides are TGTGCCAGCAGCCCCACCCCGATGTCCCAGCATTTT. As protein: CASSPTPMSQHF.